Listed here is a single T cell receptor (beta chain). Researchers ran the PCR with 60 Vbeta and 13 Jbeta primers. Assay used: immunoSEQ multiplex PCR; TCRdb lists only in-frame clones, some missing. The sample carries about 110,000 clones, 75% to 85% recorded once. This sample stems from a study of cytomegalovirus exposure and HLA in healthy donors. This TCR was sampled from a woman between 18 and 29 years old in good health and CMV-seropositive. Sequenced sample: PBMCs.

The CDR3, as DNA: TGTGCCAGCAGTGATCCCTACTCTGGGGCCAACGTCCTGACTTTC. Its translation is CASSDPYSGANVLTF. This sequence joins TRBV25-1 and TRBJ2-6; D gene uncertain. V was clipped by 3 bases and J by 0 bases, with 6 bases between them. The length of the CDR3 is 15 residues. Germline CDR1 is MGHDK and CDR2 is SYGVNS. The complete variable domain, with remaining parts taken from reference TRBV25-1 and TRBJ2-6, reads EADIYQTPRYLVIGTGKKITLECSQTMGHDKMYWYQQDPGMELHLIHYSYGVNSTEKGDLSSESTVSRIRTEHFPLTLESARPSHTSQYLCASSDPYSGANVLTFGAGSRLTVL.